This record concerns one T cell receptor (beta chain) sequence. What it binds is unknown. The data were obtained in a study of blood T cells in healthy people across ages. Study-wide background: The capture of about one barcoded beta molecule per two T cells was achieved by template switching. Study-wide results and limits: With naive T cell percentage, TCR beta diversity showed a strong correlation. Estimated diversity, derived from one million T cells, was regarded as an underestimate. In older individuals, TCR beta diversity per million T cells was lower, falling roughly linearly with age.

Through a sample-barcoded 5' primer and a J-beta primer mix, a second PCR was run for roughly 6 to 11 cycles. Each CDR3 protein is one row after TCRdb ran MiXCR on the 5' RACE reads. The data show around 710,000 distinct CDR3 sequences, with 35% to 45% seen just once and 20% to 25% held by the top ten. The V gene lost 3 bases and the J gene lost 0 bases, with 8 bases spanning the gap. Germline assignment: CDR1 DFQATT and CDR2 SNEGSKA (reference sequence). The CDR3 covers 13 residues. This sequence was found in a woman aged 60-75 years in good health. The chain recombines TRBV20-1 with TRBJ1-1; unclear D gene. The sequenced material came from blood. CDR3: CSARAELNTEAFF. DNA of the CDR3: TGCAGTGCTAGGGCAGAGTTGAACACTGAAGCTTTCTTT.